Listed here are 10 T cell receptor beta chains from one sample, sequenced in a study of blood T cell repertoires in COVID-19. The table came from immunoSEQ multiplex PCR; TCRdb's copy has only in-frame clones and leaves some out. The table shows roughly 80,000 clones, with 91% occurring only once. The sample consisted of peripheral blood. These receptors were collected from a woman in her 50s in a cohort sampled during active COVID-19.

V usage is TRBV3-1 (or the pseudogene TRBV3-2) and J usage is TRBJ1-6, with a tentative D call TRBD1 (6 bases). The V end was cut by 4 bases, the J end by 8 bases, with 18 bases between. CDR1 is LGHDT, CDR2 YNNKEL, per germline (reference sequence). The CDR3 is 16 amino acids. The CDR3 nucleotides read TGTGCCAGCAGCCCGGGCATGACAGGTCCCTATTCACCCCTCCACTTT. Protein sequence: CASSPGMTGPYSPLHF.

This sequence joins TRBV9 and TRBJ2-1; 7 bases match TRBD2. J gave up 5 bases and V 4 bases, and 12 bases lay outside the gene matches. Germline V gives CDR1 SGDLS, CDR2 YYNGEE. CDR3 length: 16 amino acids. CDR3 amino acids: CASSSSGAGPHNEQFF. In nucleotides, the CDR3 is TGTGCCAGCAGCTCTAGCGGAGCGGGACCCCACAATGAGCAGTTCTTC.

The chain uses TRBV5-4 and TRBJ2-3, with 12 bases lining up with TRBD2. The CDR3 contains 16 residues. Trimming removed 2 bases from V and 2 bases from J; junction bases left unmatched: 3. Germline values: CDR1 SGHNT, CDR2 YYREEE (reference sequence). CDR3 in DNA: TGTGCCAGCAGCTTACTAGCGGGGGGTCACACAGATACGCAGTATTTT. It specifies CASSLLAGGHTDTQYF.

The rearrangement links TRBV6-1 to TRBJ1-1; TRBD1 matches at 10 bases. V shed 1 base and J 4 bases; nucleotides not matched to a gene: 3. Per germline, CDR1 MNHNS and CDR2 SASEGT. This CDR3 is built from 15 residues. DNA for the CDR3: TGTGCCAGCAGTGAAGTGGACAGGGGGGGCACTGAAGCTTTCTTT. Amino acids: CASSEVDRGGTEAFF.

This chain links TRBV5-1 with TRBJ1-6; no firm D call. The germline gives CDR1 SGHRS, CDR2 YFSETQ. The CDR3 length is 15 residues. V lost 0 bases and J lost 3, with 7 bases in between. This CDR3 reads CASSLAPGYNSPLHF. CDR3 DNA: TGCGCCAGCAGCTTGGCCCCCGGCTATAATTCACCCCTCCACTTT.

The chain carries TRBV13 and TRBJ2-3, with 8 nucleotides matching TRBD2. Germline CDR1 PRHDT, CDR2 FYEKMQ (reference sequence). This CDR3 is 16 amino acids long. V lost 1 base and J lost 0; bases outside the gene matches: 3. CDR3 DNA: TGTGCCAGCAGCTTAGAGCGGGGGCACAGCACAGATACGCAGTATTTT. It yields the protein CASSLERGHSTDTQYF. The entire variable domain, with the rest obtained from reference TRBV13 and TRBJ2-3, is as follows: AAGVIQSPRHLIKEKRETATLKCYPIPRHDTVYWYQQGPGQDPQFLISFYEKMQSDKGSIPDRFSAQQFSDYHSELNMSSLELGDSALYFCASSLERGHSTDTQYFGPGTRLTVL.

This chain connects TRBV9 to TRBJ2-4; 11 bases align to TRBD2. With 2 bases clipped from V and 6 bases from J, the junction kept 4 bases outside the gene matches. The germline gives CDR1 SGDLS, CDR2 YYNGEE. The CDR3 sequence is 15 residues long. In DNA, the CDR3 is TGTGCCAGCAGCGTCGATAGCGGGAGGGGAAACATTCAGTACTTC. Protein sequence: CASSVDSGRGNIQYF.

This sequence joins TRBV6-5 and TRBJ1-1, with 7 nucleotides matching TRBD1. V shed 10 bases, J shed 6 bases, and the junction held 11 bases outside the gene matches. Germline CDR1 is MNHEY and CDR2 is SVGAGI. The CDR3 runs 13 residues. CDR3 region: CATSDRPAAEAFF. As DNA, the CDR3 is TGTGCCACTTCGGACAGGCCTGCCGCTGAAGCTTTCTTT.

J is TRBJ1-6 and V is TRBV5-8; no definite D call. V was trimmed by 2 bases and J by 0 bases, leaving 12 bases between them. The germline gives CDR1 SGHTS, CDR2 YDEGEE. The length of the CDR3 is 17 residues. The CDR3 DNA reads TGTGCCAGCAGCTTCCCTGGAGGCAGCTCCTATAATTCACCCCTCCACTTT. Residues: CASSFPGGSSYNSPLHF.

The J gene is TRBJ2-2, the V gene TRBV2; D may be TRBD1 (5 bases). This CDR3 contains 14 residues. Germline CDR1 SNHLY, CDR2 FYNNEI. V was trimmed by 7 bases and J by 7 bases, leaving 16 bases between them. The CDR3 DNA reads as TGTGCCAGCACCCCGTGGCAGGGTCACGGGGAGCTGTTTTTT. Translating gives CASTPWQGHGELFF.